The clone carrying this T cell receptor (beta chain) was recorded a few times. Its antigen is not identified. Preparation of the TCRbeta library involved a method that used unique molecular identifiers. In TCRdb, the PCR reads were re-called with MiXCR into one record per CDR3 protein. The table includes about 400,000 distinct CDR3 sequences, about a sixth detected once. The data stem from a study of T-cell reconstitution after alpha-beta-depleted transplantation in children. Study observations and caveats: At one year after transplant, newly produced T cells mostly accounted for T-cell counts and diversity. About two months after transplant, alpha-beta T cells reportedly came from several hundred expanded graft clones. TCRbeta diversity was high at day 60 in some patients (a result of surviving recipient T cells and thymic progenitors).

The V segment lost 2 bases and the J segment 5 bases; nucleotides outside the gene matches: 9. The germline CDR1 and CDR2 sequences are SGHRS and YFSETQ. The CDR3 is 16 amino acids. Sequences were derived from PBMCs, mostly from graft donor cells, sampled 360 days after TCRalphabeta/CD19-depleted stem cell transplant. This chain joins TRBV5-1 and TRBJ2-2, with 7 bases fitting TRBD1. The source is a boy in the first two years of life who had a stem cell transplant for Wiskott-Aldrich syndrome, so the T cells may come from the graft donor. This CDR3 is CASSFGTVPPTGELFF. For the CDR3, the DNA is TGCGCCAGCAGCTTCGGGACAGTCCCTCCGACCGGGGAGCTGTTTTTT.